This passage covers 32 T cell receptor beta chains from one sample sequenced in a study of graft-versus-host responses after intestinal transplantation. Clones were sequenced by immunoSEQ multiplex PCR, and TCRdb holds only the in-frame ones, with some missing. The table shows some 130,000 clones, with approximately 95% occurring only once. No antigen has been identified for these receptors. The sequencing used unstimulated CD4+ T cells sorted from spleen or lymph node cells, collected before intestinal transplant. These receptors were obtained from a human donor who received an intestinal transplant.

V and J are TRBV21-1 and TRBJ1-3. TRBV21-1 is a recognized pseudogene. The CDR3 is 13 residues long. CDR3: CASRTGTGNTIYF. In DNA, the CDR3 is TGTGCCAGCAGGACGGGGACGGGAAACACCATATATTTT.

The chain has TRBV5-1 and TRBJ2-1; 8 bases align to TRBD2. The V gene end was trimmed by 0 bases and the J gene end by 9 bases; junction bases not matched to a gene: 8. Per germline, CDR1 SGHRS and CDR2 YFSETQ. The CDR3 runs 15 residues. Written as DNA, the CDR3 is TGCGCCAGCAGCTTGGGTAGCGGGGCTATTTCTGAGCAGTTCTTC. This codes for CASSLGSGAISEQFF.

This rearrangement joins TRBV6-4 to TRBJ2-7; D gene ambiguous. Between the trimmed V and J ends, which lost 6 bases and 2 bases, there was a span of 17 bases. The germline CDR1 and CDR2 sequences are MRHNA and SNTAGT. This CDR3 has 15 residues. CDR3: CASSPDTPLTYEQYF. Written as DNA, the CDR3 is TGTGCCAGCAGCCCTGACACCCCATTGACCTACGAGCAGTACTTC.

This chain joins TRBV30 and TRBJ2-1; D possibly corresponds to TRBD2 (5 bases). Per the germline V gene, CDR1 is GTSNPN and CDR2 is SVGIG (reference sequence). The V end was cut by 1 base, the J end by 9 bases, with 10 bases between. The CDR3 has 12 amino acids. The DNA for the CDR3 is TGTGCCTGGAGTGAACTAGGTTTTGAGCAGTTCTTC. It specifies CAWSELGFEQFF.

This clone was detected only once. The chain is built from TRBV27 and TRBJ2-5, with 16 bases that match TRBD2. CDR1 MNHEY and CDR2 SMNVEV come from the germline V gene (reference sequence). CDR3 size: 17 residues. With V trimmed by 6 bases and J by 1 base, 5 bases remained unmatched. The CDR3 here is CASRGLAGGGVQETQYF. CDR3 DNA sequence: TGTGCCAGCAGGGGACTAGCGGGGGGGGGAGTCCAAGAGACCCAGTACTTC.

The genes are TRBV27 and TRBJ2-1; D is unclear. This CDR3 is built from 12 residues. Trimming took 6 bases from V and 0 from J, leaving 3 bases between them. Germline CDR1 and CDR2: MNHEY and SMNVEV (reference sequence). The CDR3 spells CASRLSYNEQFF. For the CDR3, the DNA is TGTGCCAGCAGACTCTCCTACAATGAGCAGTTCTTC.

The chain has TRBV7-9 and TRBJ2-7; 9 bases are a match to TRBD2. Losses at the gene ends were 2 bases for V and 5 bases for J; bases not matched to a gene: 13. The germline V gene has CDR1 SEHNR and CDR2 FQNEAQ (reference sequence). This CDR3 spans 17 amino acids. Here the CDR3 reads CASSLRRAGGGRNEQYF. In DNA form, the CDR3 reads TGTGCCAGCAGCTTAAGAAGGGCGGGAGGGGGGCGAAACGAGCAGTACTTC.

The CDR3: CASQTLGGKLFF. The CDR3 nucleotides are TGTGCCAGCCAGACCTTAGGGGGAAAACTGTTTTTT. This rearrangement joins TRBV18 to TRBJ1-4; D may be TRBD1 (6 bases). The CDR3 runs to 12 residues. Trimming shortened V by 8 bases and J by 10 bases, and 14 bases separated the two germline ends. Germline assignment: CDR1 KGHSH and CDR2 LQKENI.

The J gene is TRBJ2-7, the V gene TRBV10-3, with D unclear. The CDR3 is made up of 15 amino acids. Germline V gene data show CDR1 as ENHRY and CDR2 as SYGVKD. This chain's CDR3 is CPQKEMSRILYEQYF. The CDR3 DNA reads as TGTCCACAAAAGGAAATGAGTAGGATTTTGTACGAGCAGTACTTC.

This sequence joins TRBV19 and TRBJ1-2, with a possible D match to TRBD1 (5 bases). Germline V gene data show CDR1 as LNHDA and CDR2 as SQIVND (reference sequence). This CDR3 has 17 residues. Trimming removed 0 bases from V and 9 bases from J, with 23 bases in between. The CDR3 DNA reads as TGTGCCAGTAGTATAGATTATAGGCCGGGGCCTCTGATGCGCTACACCTTC. Translated: CASSIDYRPGPLMRYTF.

The CDR3 bases are TGTGCCAGCAGCTTGAGCGGGAGAGTCACAGATACGCAGTATTTT. It specifies CASSLSGRVTDTQYF. The V gene is TRBV5-5, the J gene TRBJ2-3, with 8 nucleotides matching TRBD2. J lost 2 bases, V lost 1 base, and 3 bases had no gene match. The length of the CDR3 is 15 residues. Germline V gives CDR1 SGHKS, CDR2 YYEKEE (reference sequence).

The V and J genes are TRBV11-2 and TRBJ1-3, with D possibly matching TRBD1 (5 bases). The V end was cut by 5 bases, the J end by 2 bases, with 10 bases between. Per the germline V gene, CDR1 is SGHAT and CDR2 is FQNNGV. This CDR3 is built from 14 residues. CDR3 coding DNA: TGTGCCAGCAGCCCGACAGCACCTGGAAACACCATATATTTT. Its protein is CASSPTAPGNTIYF.

The chain is built from TRBV6-5 and TRBJ1-5; 10 bases line up with TRBD1. Germline-derived CDR1 and CDR2 are MNHEY and SVGAGI. The J segment lost 6 bases and the V segment lost 6 bases, leaving 5 bases of the junction unmatched. The CDR3 is 14 residues long. CDR3 loop: CASSGTGATQPQHF. In DNA form, the CDR3 reads TGTGCCAGCAGCGGGACAGGGGCGACTCAGCCCCAGCATTTT.

V and J are TRBV9 and TRBJ1-2; D is ambiguous. The CDR3 has 14 residues. Trimming shortened V by 0 bases and J by 8 bases, and 14 bases separated the two germline ends. The germline V gene has CDR1 SGDLS and CDR2 YYNGEE. CDR3 sequence reads: CASSVAHMMAGYTF. CDR3 DNA: TGTGCCAGCAGCGTAGCTCACATGATGGCGGGCTACACCTTC. The full variable domain, its missing parts supplied by reference TRBV9 and TRBJ1-2, is DSGVTQTPKHLITATGQRVTLRCSPRSGDLSVYWYQQSLDQGLQFLIQYYNGEERAKGNILERFSAQQFPDLHSELNLSSLELGDSALYFCASSVAHMMAGYTFGSGTRLTVV.

CDR3 bases: TGTGCCAGCAGCTTAGCGCTTAGTGCAACTAATGAAAAACTGTTTTTT. Translating it yields CASSLALSATNEKLFF. This rearrangement joins TRBV7-9 to TRBJ1-4; no firm D call. The CDR3 is made up of 16 amino acids. V was pared by 0 bases and J by 0 bases, with 8 bases between. Germline loops: CDR1 SEHNR, CDR2 FQNEAQ (reference sequence).

This chain joins TRBV15 and TRBJ1-4, with 7 bases matching TRBD1. CDR3 length: 16 amino acids. Unmatched junction bases numbered 5, after V lost 0 bases and J lost 4 bases. Germline CDR1 and CDR2: LNHNV and YYDKDF (reference sequence). The CDR3 DNA reads as TGTGCCACCAGCAGAGAGACGGGACAGTTTAATGAAAAACTGTTTTTT. As protein: CATSRETGQFNEKLFF.

V and J are TRBV30 and TRBJ2-5; D remains ambiguous. This CDR3 is 13 amino acids long. V was pared by 2 bases and J by 0 bases, with 7 bases between. The germline V gene has CDR1 GTSNPN and CDR2 SVGIG (reference sequence). The CDR3: CAWSLTDQETQYF. CDR3 coding DNA: TGTGCCTGGAGTCTTACAGACCAAGAGACCCAGTACTTC.

This chain links TRBV7-9 with TRBJ2-1; D gene uncertain. Germline V gene sequence: CDR1 SEHNR, CDR2 FQNEAQ (reference sequence). The CDR3 contains 9 residues. The ends were cut back, 10 bases at V and 5 bases at J, with 3 bases in the middle. The CDR3 DNA reads as TGTGCCATCGACAATGAGCAGTTCTTC. Protein product: CAIDNEQFF. The full variable domain, in which reference TRBV7-9 and TRBJ2-1 provide the parts outside the CDR3, is DTGVSQNPRHKITKRGQNVTFRCDPISEHNRLYWYRQTLGQGPEFLTYFQNEAQLEKSRLLSDRFSAERPKGSFSTLEIQRTEQGDSAMYLCAIDNEQFFGPGTRLTVL.

The chain combines TRBV18 with TRBJ1-2; D gene ambiguous. V dropped 1 base and J dropped 7 bases, with 13 bases sitting between them. The V gene's germline CDR1 is KGHSH and CDR2 LQKENI. The CDR3 has 14 amino acids. The CDR3 nucleotides read TGTGCCAGCTCACCACGGCCAGATGGAGGTGGCTACACCTTC. Its protein is CASSPRPDGGGYTF.

This chain connects TRBV7-2 to TRBJ1-1; TRBD1 matches 8 bases. The CDR3 runs to 14 residues. Trimming at V came to 4 bases and at J to 2 bases, leaving 3 bases not matched to a gene. Germline assignment: CDR1 SGHTA and CDR2 FQGNSA. This CDR3 is CASSSDRGNTEAFF. The CDR3 DNA reads as TGTGCCAGCAGCTCAGACAGGGGCAACACTGAAGCTTTCTTT.

This clone turned up a few times. V and J are TRBV7-9 and TRBJ2-2; D gene unclear. The V and J ends lost 1 base and 4 bases respectively, with 10 bases between them. CDR3 length: 15 residues. Per germline, CDR1 SEHNR and CDR2 FQNEAQ (reference sequence). The DNA for the CDR3 is TGTGCCAGCAGCTTAGGAGTTCCGGGCACCGGGGAGCTGTTTTTT. Amino acid sequence: CASSLGVPGTGELFF.

J is TRBJ1-5 and V is TRBV6-5; the D gene is possibly TRBD1 (6 bases). The CDR3 contains 15 residues. The germline CDR1 and CDR2 sequences are MNHEY and SVGAGI. The germline V and J ends were trimmed by 5 bases and 0 bases, with 11 bases remaining between them. The CDR3 protein is CASSGTLYSNQPQHF. CDR3 sequence (DNA): TGTGCCAGCAGTGGGACACTCTATAGCAATCAGCCCCAGCATTTT.

This clone has just one count. V and J are TRBV7-6 and TRBJ2-7; 12 bases match TRBD1. The CDR3 is 14 amino acids. V was pared by 3 bases and J by 6 bases, with 3 bases of the junction left unmatched. Looked up from germline, CDR1 is SGHVS and CDR2 is FNYEAQ. In DNA form, the CDR3 reads TGTGCCAGCAGCTTGGGACAGGGGGCCCCCGAGCAGTACTTC. As protein: CASSLGQGAPEQYF.

V is TRBV11-2 and J is TRBJ2-7; 9 nucleotides align to TRBD1. The length of the CDR3 is 15 residues. Germline CDR1 and CDR2: SGHAT and FQNNGV. Trimming cost V 4 bases and J 6 bases; bases outside gene matches: 10. CDR3 nucleotide sequence: TGTGCCAGCAGCTCGTACAGGGGGCGCCGGGGCGAGCAGTACTTC. Translation gives CASSSYRGRRGEQYF.

In its sample, this clone was seen once. CDR3: CARSGTSGSVTDTQYF. CDR3 in DNA: TGTGCCCGAAGCGGGACTAGCGGGAGTGTGACAGATACGCAGTATTTT. The J gene is TRBJ2-3, the V gene TRBV2; 14 positions agree with TRBD2. With 11 bases clipped from V and 3 bases from J, the junction kept 10 bases outside the gene matches. Germline V gene data show CDR1 as SNHLY and CDR2 as FYNNEI. The CDR3 has 16 amino acids.

The V gene is TRBV5-6, the J gene TRBJ1-1; 8 bases are shared with TRBD1. V was clipped by 0 bases and J by 6 bases; unmatched bases: 4. This CDR3 has 14 residues. Germline CDR1 reads SGHDT; CDR2 reads YYEEEE. CDR3 DNA: TGTGCCAGCAGCTTGGGGGTGGACAGGGCTGAAGCTTTCTTT. Translation: CASSLGVDRAEAFF. The full variable domain, its missing parts supplied by reference TRBV5-6 and TRBJ1-1, is DAGVTQSPTHLIKTRGQQVTLRCSPKSGHDTVSWYQQALGQGPQFIFQYYEEEERQRGNFPDRFSGHQFPNYSSELNVNALLLGDSALYLCASSLGVDRAEAFFGQGTRLTVV.

This rearrangement joins TRBV7-8 to TRBJ2-3; D unresolved. CDR3 length equals 13 residues. The ends were cut back, 4 bases at V and 15 bases at J, with 20 bases in the middle. In germline, CDR1 is SGHVS, CDR2 FQNEAQ. CDR3 in amino acids: CASSYGRDTQFYF. CDR3 sequence (DNA): TGTGCCAGCAGCTATGGACGAGATACGCAGTTTTATTTT.

This clone was seen only a few times. The CDR3 sequence is CASSPPAGAAYEQYF. CDR3 in DNA: TGTGCCAGCTCACCACCAGCGGGGGCCGCCTACGAGCAGTACTTC. The chain recombines TRBV18 with TRBJ2-7; TRBD2 matches 8 bases. CDR1 is KGHSH, CDR2 LQKENI, per germline. With V trimmed by 0 bases and J by 2 bases, 3 bases remained unmatched. This CDR3 region has 15 residues. Combining the CDR3 with reference TRBV18 and TRBJ2-7 gives the whole variable domain NAGVMQNPRHLVRRRGQEARLRCSPMKGHSHVYWYRQLPEEGLKFMVYLQKENIIDESGMPKERFSAEFPKEGPSILRIQQVVRGDSAAYFCASSPPAGAAYEQYFGPGTRLTVT.

The rearrangement links TRBV5-6 to TRBJ2-5; D unresolved. Germline loops: CDR1 SGHDT, CDR2 YYEEEE. The length of the CDR3 is 13 residues. Trimming stripped 1 base from V and 4 bases from J, with 8 bases between. CDR3 region: CASSLQWGETQYF. CDR3 nucleotides: TGTGCCAGCAGCTTGCAGTGGGGAGAGACCCAGTACTTC.

The V gene is TRBV6-1, the J gene TRBJ2-1, with unresolved D. Trimming removed 3 bases at V and 8 bases at J, with 17 bases between. The CDR3 contains 15 residues. Per the germline V gene, CDR1 is MNHNS and CDR2 is SASEGT. CDR3 sequence: CASSEGSGSKDEQFF. The CDR3 DNA reads as TGTGCCAGCAGTGAGGGGTCCGGGTCTAAGGATGAGCAGTTCTTC.

Of note for this clone: Additional DNA sequences in this sample encode the identical CDR3. The chain couples TRBV28 to TRBJ1-5, with a tentative D call TRBD1 (5 bases). Per the germline V gene, CDR1 is MDHEN and CDR2 is SYDVKM. V shed 1 base and J shed 1 base, with 14 bases lying between them. The CDR3 covers 17 residues. This chain's CDR3 is CASSLYPQGVSNQPQHF. CDR3 nucleotides: TGTGCCAGCAGTTTATACCCCCAGGGAGTAAGCAATCAGCCCCAGCATTTT.

This chain connects TRBV10-3 to TRBJ1-5; the D gene is possibly TRBD1 (5 bases). Per germline, CDR1 ENHRY and CDR2 SYGVKD. There are 13 residues in the CDR3. Trimming took off 6 bases at V and 6 bases at J, with 12 bases between the two ends. In DNA form, the CDR3 reads TGTGCCATCAGCCGGGACCCTAGTCAGCCCCAGCATTTT. Translation: CAISRDPSQPQHF.